Reported below is one T cell receptor beta chain. TCRdb keeps only in-frame clones here, not all; method: immunoSEQ multiplex PCR. The sample includes about 60,000 clones, 80% to 90% of them seen just once. With 4 bases removed from V and 4 bases from J, the gap between germline ends came to 9 bases. The CDR3 covers 13 residues. The sample originates from a study of OX40 agonist ivuxolimab in advanced cancers. Sequenced here: CD4+ or CD8+ T cells sorted from blood, sampled in a trial of the OX40 agonist ivuxolimab. The V and J genes are TRBV5-3 and TRBJ1-5, with D unresolved. TRBV5-3 is an open reading frame whose function is uncertain. The receptor comes from an adult with an advanced solid tumor such as melanoma, head and neck, liver or kidney cancer. CDR3 coding DNA: TGTGCCAGAAGCCACGGACGGAATCAGCCCCAGCATTTT. Amino acid sequence: CARSHGRNQPQHF.